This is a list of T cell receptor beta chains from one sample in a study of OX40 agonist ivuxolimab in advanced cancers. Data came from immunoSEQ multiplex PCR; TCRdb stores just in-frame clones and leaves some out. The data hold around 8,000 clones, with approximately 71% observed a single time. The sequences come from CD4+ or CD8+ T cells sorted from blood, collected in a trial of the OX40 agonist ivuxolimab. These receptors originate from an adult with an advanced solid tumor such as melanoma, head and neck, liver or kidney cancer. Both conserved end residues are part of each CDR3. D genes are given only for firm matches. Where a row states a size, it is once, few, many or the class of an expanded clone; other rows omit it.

cdr3_nt: TGTGCCAGCAGCTTTGAGCTAATGAACACTGAAGCTTTCTTT
cdr3_aa: CASSFELMNTEAFF
j_call: TRBJ1-1
v_call: TRBV5-5
d_call: -
clone_size: -

cdr3_nt: TGTGCCAGCAGCTCGGACGGCCCGAAGACCCAGTACTTC
cdr3_aa: CASSSDGPKTQYF
j_call: TRBJ2-5
v_call: TRBV7-8
d_call: -
clone_size: -

cdr3_nt: TGTGCCAGCAGCCAAGGCCGGGGCGGGGTTAACTATGGCTACACCTTC
cdr3_aa: CASSQGRGGVNYGYTF
j_call: TRBJ1-2
v_call: TRBV4-2
d_call: -
clone_size: -

cdr3_nt: TGTGCCAGCACCGCCGGGACTAGCGGCACAGATACGCAGTATTTT
cdr3_aa: CASTAGTSGTDTQYF
j_call: TRBJ2-3
v_call: TRBV6-4
d_call: TRBD2
clone_size: -

cdr3_nt: TGTGCCAGCAGCTTGAACAGGGTGAGGGGCTACACCTTC
cdr3_aa: CASSLNRVRGYTF
j_call: TRBJ1-2
v_call: TRBV7-6
d_call: -
clone_size: -

cdr3_nt: TGTGCCAGCAGTTTAAAGGATACGCAGTATTTT
cdr3_aa: CASSLKDTQYF
j_call: TRBJ2-3
v_call: TRBV27
d_call: -
clone_size: -

cdr3_nt: TGTGCCAGCGGGGGGACCGGGGAGCTGTTTTTT
cdr3_aa: CASGGTGELFF
j_call: TRBJ2-2
v_call: TRBV2
d_call: -
clone_size: -

cdr3_nt: TGTGCCAGCAGCTCGACAGGGTTCCAAGAGACCCAGTACTTC
cdr3_aa: CASSSTGFQETQYF
j_call: TRBJ2-5
v_call: TRBV7-9
d_call: TRBD1
clone_size: once

cdr3_nt: TGTGCCAGCAGCCAACGGGGCCTTACCCTGCAGTTCTTC
cdr3_aa: CASSQRGLTLQFF
j_call: TRBJ2-1
v_call: TRBV6-5
d_call: -
clone_size: -

cdr3_nt: TGTGCCAGCAGCGTAGGTACACCTAATGAAAAACTGTTTTTT
cdr3_aa: CASSVGTPNEKLFF
j_call: TRBJ1-4
v_call: TRBV9
d_call: -
clone_size: once

cdr3_nt: TGTGCCAGCAGCGCCGGGACAGGGGGAGAGACCCAGTACTTC
cdr3_aa: CASSAGTGGETQYF
j_call: TRBJ2-5
v_call: TRBV9
d_call: TRBD1
clone_size: -

cdr3_nt: TGTGCCAGCAGCCCGACGGGGGCACAAGAGACCCAGTACTTC
cdr3_aa: CASSPTGAQETQYF
j_call: TRBJ2-5
v_call: TRBV9
d_call: -
clone_size: -

cdr3_nt: TGTGCCAGCAGCGTAGAGGGACAGGGGACCTACAATGAGCAGTTCTTC
cdr3_aa: CASSVEGQGTYNEQFF
j_call: TRBJ2-1
v_call: TRBV9
d_call: TRBD1
clone_size: -

cdr3_nt: TGTGCCAGCCTACGGCGGACAGGGTACACTGAAGCTTTCTTT
cdr3_aa: CASLRRTGYTEAFF
j_call: TRBJ1-1
v_call: TRBV6-6
d_call: TRBD1
clone_size: -

cdr3_nt: TGTGCCAGCAGTTTATCGATCAGGGTGGCGAATGAAAAACTGTTTTTT
cdr3_aa: CASSLSIRVANEKLFF
j_call: TRBJ1-4
v_call: TRBV28
d_call: -
clone_size: -

cdr3_nt: TGTGCCAGTAGTCCAAAGGCGGTCACTGAAGCTTTCTTT
cdr3_aa: CASSPKAVTEAFF
j_call: TRBJ1-1
v_call: TRBV19
d_call: -
clone_size: -

cdr3_nt: TGTGCCAGCAGCACCCACAGGGTACCTAATGAAAAACTGTTTTTT
cdr3_aa: CASSTHRVPNEKLFF
j_call: TRBJ1-4
v_call: TRBV11-2
d_call: -
clone_size: -

cdr3_nt: TGCGCCAGCAGCCAAGATACGGGGCTGGATGAAAAACTGTTTTTT
cdr3_aa: CASSQDTGLDEKLFF
j_call: TRBJ1-4
v_call: TRBV4-1
d_call: -
clone_size: -

cdr3_nt: TGTGCCAGCAGCGGAGGGACAGGGGACTATGGCTACACCTTC
cdr3_aa: CASSGGTGDYGYTF
j_call: TRBJ1-2
v_call: TRBV7-2
d_call: TRBD1
clone_size: -

cdr3_nt: TGCGCCAGCAGCCAAGCGGACAGGGGGCAGGGAGATACGCAGTATTTT
cdr3_aa: CASSQADRGQGDTQYF
j_call: TRBJ2-3
v_call: TRBV4-1
d_call: TRBD1
clone_size: once

cdr3_nt: TGCGCCAGCAGTCAATCCACCAGGGACACCTACGAGCAGTACTTC
cdr3_aa: CASSQSTRDTYEQYF
j_call: TRBJ2-7
v_call: TRBV23-1
d_call: -
clone_size: -

cdr3_nt: TGTGCCAGCGGGGGGAAGACCCAGTACTTC
cdr3_aa: CASGGKTQYF
j_call: TRBJ2-5
v_call: TRBV9
d_call: -
clone_size: -

cdr3_nt: TGCGCCAGCAGCGACTCGAGGGGGGATACGCAGTATTTT
cdr3_aa: CASSDSRGDTQYF
j_call: TRBJ2-3
v_call: TRBV5-1
d_call: -
clone_size: -

cdr3_nt: TGTGCCATCAGTGACAGGGACGAGCAGTACTTC
cdr3_aa: CAISDRDEQYF
j_call: TRBJ2-7
v_call: TRBV10-3
d_call: -
clone_size: -

cdr3_nt: TGTGCCAGCAGGGACGGGGACAGCTGGAACACTGAAGCTTTCTTT
cdr3_aa: CASRDGDSWNTEAFF
j_call: TRBJ1-1
v_call: TRBV2
d_call: TRBD1
clone_size: -

cdr3_nt: TGCGCCAGCAGCCAAGAAGACAGCGCCTACGAGCAGTACTTC
cdr3_aa: CASSQEDSAYEQYF
j_call: TRBJ2-7
v_call: TRBV4-1
d_call: -
clone_size: once

cdr3_nt: TGTGCCAGCAGCACAAAGGGACTCGAGCAGTACTTC
cdr3_aa: CASSTKGLEQYF
j_call: TRBJ2-7
v_call: TRBV7-9
d_call: -
clone_size: -

cdr3_nt: TGTGCCAGCGGGACCTCGGACAGCAGAAACTATGGCTACACCTTC
cdr3_aa: CASGTSDSRNYGYTF
j_call: TRBJ1-2
v_call: TRBV5-4
d_call: -
clone_size: few